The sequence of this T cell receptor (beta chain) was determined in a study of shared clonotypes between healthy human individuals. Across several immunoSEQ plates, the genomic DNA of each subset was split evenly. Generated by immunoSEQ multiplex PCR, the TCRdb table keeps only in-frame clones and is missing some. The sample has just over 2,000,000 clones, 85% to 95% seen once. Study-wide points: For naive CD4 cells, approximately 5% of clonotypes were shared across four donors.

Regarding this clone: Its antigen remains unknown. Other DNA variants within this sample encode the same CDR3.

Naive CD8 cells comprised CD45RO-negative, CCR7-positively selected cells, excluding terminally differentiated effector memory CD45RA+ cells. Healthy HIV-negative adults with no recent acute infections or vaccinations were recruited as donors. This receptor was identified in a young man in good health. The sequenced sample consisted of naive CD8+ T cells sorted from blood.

CDR3 residues: CASSQETVSGELFF. CDR3 bases: TGCGCCAGCAGCCAAGAGACAGTTAGCGGGGAGCTGTTTTTT. The chain links TRBV4-3 to TRBJ2-2; a possible D gene is TRBD1 (5 bases). Germline V gene lookup returns CDR1 LGHNA and CDR2 YSLEER. CDR3 length: 14 amino acids. Trimming took 0 bases from V and 7 from J, leaving 9 bases between them.